A single sample is the source of the 2 T cell receptor beta chains below, sequenced in a study of T cell responses to AZD1222 COVID-19 vaccine. TCRdb's table, derived via immunoSEQ multiplex PCR, lists solely in-frame clones and lacks some. Among about 150,000 clones listed, about 90% were seen once. The source was peripheral blood, collected on day 0 of MenACWY control vaccination. Source of these receptors: an adult in good health.

This clone was seen a handful of times. The chain employs TRBV18 and TRBJ2-7; D perhaps matches TRBD1 (6 bases). Germline lookup yields CDR1 KGHSH and CDR2 LQKENI. This CDR3 comprises 15 residues. With 9 bases removed from V and 2 bases from J, the gap between germline ends came to 20 bases. CDR3 region: CASSMGATAPYEQYF. In DNA form, the CDR3 reads TGTGCCAGTTCGATGGGGGCGACGGCCCCCTACGAGCAGTACTTC.

The rearrangement joins TRBV28 to TRBJ2-1, with D possibly TRBD1 on 6 matching bases. The ends were cut back, 3 bases at V and 1 base at J, with 10 bases in the middle. The CDR3 length is 15 residues. The V gene's germline CDR1 is MDHEN and CDR2 SYDVKM. The DNA for the CDR3 is TGTGCCAGCAGTTTCCAGGGGTTATCCTACAATGAGCAGTTCTTC. Translated, it gives CASSFQGLSYNEQFF. Full variable domain (missing parts from reference TRBV28 and TRBJ2-1): DVKVTQSSRYLVKRTGEKVFLECVQDMDHENMFWYRQDPGLGLRLIYFSYDVKMKEKGDIPEGYSVSREKKERFSLILESASTNQTSMYLCASSFQGLSYNEQFFGPGTRLTVL.